These 2 T cell receptor beta chains share one sample of origin, sequenced in a study of blood T cell repertoires in COVID-19. Generated by immunoSEQ multiplex PCR, the TCRdb table keeps only in-frame clones and is missing some. The table includes under 75,000 clones, under 85% detected once. Source material: peripheral blood. These receptor sequences come from a woman in her seventies with acute or convalescent COVID-19.

Only a few counts were recorded for this clone. The chain carries TRBV3-1 (or the pseudogene TRBV3-2) and TRBJ1-6; 7 bases are shared with TRBD1. With 1 base clipped from V and 10 bases from J, the junction kept 7 bases outside the gene matches. Germline V lookup: CDR1 LGHDT, CDR2 YNNKEL (reference sequence). This CDR3 has 15 amino acids. The CDR3 loop is CASSQGLGQRSPLHF. CDR3 in DNA: TGTGCCAGCAGCCAAGGTTTGGGACAGCGATCACCCCTCCACTTT.

V usage is TRBV7-8 and J usage is TRBJ2-1; TRBD2 aligns across 12 bases. The trim removed 5 bases at V and 5 bases at J, leaving 7 bases unmatched. Germline V gene sequence: CDR1 SGHVS, CDR2 FQNEAQ. The CDR3 totals 16 residues. The CDR3: CASSGLGLAGHNEQFF. The DNA for the CDR3 is TGTGCCAGCAGCGGACTGGGACTAGCGGGTCACAATGAGCAGTTCTTC. Using reference TRBV7-8 and TRBJ2-1 for the parts outside the CDR3, the full variable domain is GAGVSQSPRYKVAKRGQDVALRCDPISGHVSLFWYQQALGQGPEFLTYFQNEAQLDKSGLPSDRFFAERPEGSVSTLKIQRTQQEDSAVYLCASSGLGLAGHNEQFFGPGTRLTVL.